Following are 31 T cell receptor beta chains from one sample sequenced in a study of T cell clonality in common variable immunodeficiency. TCRdb keeps only in-frame clones here, not all; method: immunoSEQ multiplex PCR. The record shows 25,000 to 35,000 clones for this sample, with no singletons present. Study-wide results and caveats: Reportedly, TCR beta sequences from common variable immunodeficiency showed fewer deletions and N-nucleotide insertions.

No cognate antigen is known for these TCRs. The material sequenced was peripheral blood mononuclear cells. These receptors all come from a human donor with common variable immunodeficiency.

The sample holds many counts of this clone. The sequence runs out 3 residues before the end of the CDR3; the remainder is reconstructed from the germline J gene. The genes are TRBV5-1 and TRBJ2-3; TRBD1 might be the D (6 bases). V was pared by 1 base and J by 2 bases, with 14 bases between. There are 16 residues in the CDR3. Germline V gives CDR1 SGHRS, CDR2 YFSETQ. The sequenced CDR3 bases are TGCGCCAGCAGCTTGACAGGGCCTACTTCCACAGATACG. Encoded protein: CASSLTGPTSTDT. The CDR3, in full, reads CASSLTGPTSTDTQYF.

As to this clone: The CDR3 end is not reached by the read, which stops 3 residues before it; the germline J gene fills it in. This chain links TRBV7-2 with TRBJ2-2; maybe TRBD2 (5 bases). V was shortened by 5 bases and J by 0 bases, with 7 bases between the two germline ends. The length of the CDR3 is 14 residues. Per the germline V gene, CDR1 is SGHTA and CDR2 is FQGNSA. The CDR3 loop reads CASSTRANTGELFF. The part of the CDR3 DNA that was read is TGTGCCAGCAGCACTAGAGCGAACACCGGGGAG. The whole variable domain, filled in from reference TRBV7-2 and TRBJ2-2, reads GAGVSQSPSNKVTEKGKDVELRCDPISGHTALYWYRQSLGQGLEFLIYFQGNSAPDKSGLPSDRFSAERTGGSVSTLTIQRTQQEDSAVYLCASSTRANTGELFFGEGSRLTVL.

As regards this clone: From the germline J gene comes the end of the CDR3, since the read stops 3 residues before it. The rearrangement links TRBV19 to TRBJ2-7, with TRBD1 matching over 11 bases. This CDR3 has 15 residues. Germline V gene sequence: CDR1 LNHDA, CDR2 SQIVND (reference sequence). With 4 bases clipped from V and 3 bases from J, the junction kept 5 bases outside the gene matches. The DNA read from the CDR3 is TGTGCCAGTAGTACTCCGGGACAGGGGGTCTACGAG. It encodes CASSTPGQGVYE. The CDR3 reads in full as CASSTPGQGVYEQYF.

This clone was seen many times. The read is 3 residues too short to cover the CDR3 end, so that end is filled in from the germline J gene. V is TRBV5-1 and J is TRBJ2-7; D is perhaps TRBD2 (5 bases). Trimming removed 5 bases from V and 1 base from J, with 10 bases in between. The germline V gene has CDR1 SGHRS and CDR2 YFSETQ. The CDR3 sequence is 13 residues long. Partial CDR3 DNA: TGCGCCAGCAGACAAGAGGGTTCCTACGAG. Amino acids: CASRQEGSYE. The whole CDR3 protein is CASRQEGSYEQYF.

This clone was recorded at least ten times. The CDR3 is cut off 3 residues early in the read; its end comes from the germline J gene. V gene TRBV6-2 or TRBV6-3 combines with J gene TRBJ1-5, with 9 nucleotides matching TRBD1. The CDR3 runs 17 residues. V shed 6 bases, J shed 9 bases, and the junction held 18 bases outside the gene matches. Per germline, CDR1 MNHEY and CDR2 SVGEGT. The sequenced CDR3 bases are TGTGCCAGCAGCCTGACCCGGGACAGGGTATCCAAACGGCCC. This sequence encodes CASSLTRDRVSKRP. The CDR3 as a whole reads CASSLTRDRVSKRPQHF.

This clone was observed many times. The read ends 3 residues before the CDR3 terminus; that terminus is restored from the germline J gene. This chain joins TRBV4-1 and TRBJ2-5; the match to TRBD2 covers 14 bases. The germline gives CDR1 MGHRA, CDR2 YSYEKL. The trim removed 1 base at V and 4 bases at J, leaving 5 bases unmatched. The CDR3 has 17 amino acids. The CDR3 protein is CASSQVGLAGVIETQYF. The sequenced part of the CDR3 DNA is TGCGCCAGCAGCCAAGTGGGACTAGCGGGAGTCATAGAGACC.

This clone was counted many times. The sequenced CDR3 bases are TGTGCCAGCAGGAACGGGGTGAGGGCACCAGATACG. Encoded protein: CASRNGVRAPDT. The whole CDR3 sequence reads CASRNGVRAPDTQYF. This chain joins TRBV7-9 and TRBJ2-3; maybe TRBD2 (5 bases). The missing CDR3 end, 3 residues past where the read stops, is filled in from the germline J gene. Trimming removed 6 bases from V and 4 bases from J, with 17 bases in between. CDR3 length: 15 amino acids. CDR1 is SEHNR, CDR2 FQNEAQ, per germline (reference sequence).

This clone was observed a few times. The read halts 3 residues ahead of the CDR3 end, with the missing end drawn from the germline J gene. Other DNA sequences from this sample encode an identical CDR3 as well. The V gene is TRBV7-6, the J gene TRBJ1-1; 9 bases are shared with TRBD1. Germline CDR1 and CDR2: SGHVS and FNYEAQ. CDR3 size: 14 residues. V dropped 5 bases and J dropped 5; count of bases not matched to a gene: 6. This chain's CDR3 is CASSAGQGWTEAFF. The CDR3 bases that were read are TGTGCCAGCAGCGCCGGACAGGGGTGGACTGAA.

This clone showed up many times. The CDR3 end lies 3 residues beyond the end of the read and is filled in from the germline J gene. The gene calls are TRBV10-3 and TRBJ1-1; 7 nucleotides line up with TRBD1. The CDR3 extends over 14 amino acids. V trimming: 10 bases; J trimming: 3 bases; junction bases outside the gene matches: 11. CDR1 ENHRY and CDR2 SYGVKD come from the germline V gene. CDR3: CATGGGLSYTEAFF. The part of the CDR3 DNA that was read is TGTGCCACAGGGGGTGGGTTATCGTACACTGAA.

CDR3 sequence reads: CSVDGTGEGETQYF. Incomplete CDR3 DNA: TGCAGCGTTGATGGGACAGGGGAAGGAGAGACC. The chain uses TRBV29-1 and TRBJ2-5; the match to TRBD1 covers 10 bases. From the germline J gene comes the end of the CDR3, since the read stops 3 residues before it. This CDR3 has 14 amino acids. The junction had 5 bases not matched to a gene; V was cut back by 3 bases and J by 4 bases. CDR1 is SQVTM, CDR2 ANQGSEA, per germline. Using reference TRBV29-1 and TRBJ2-5 for the parts outside the CDR3, the full variable domain is SAVISQKPSRDICQRGTSLTIQCQVDSQVTMMFWYRQQPGQSLTLIATANQGSEATYESGFVIDKFPISRPNLTFSTLTVSNMSPEDSSIYLCSVDGTGEGETQYFGPGTRLLVL.

CDR3 amino acids: CASSLAPGLLYEQYF. The covered CDR3 bases are TGTGCCAGCAGCTTAGCGCCAGGTCTTCTCTACGAG. The rearrangement links TRBV7-9 to TRBJ2-7; D unclear. The read finishes 3 residues shy of the CDR3 end, and the germline J gene is used to complete it. V was clipped by 0 bases and J by 3 bases, with 12 bases between them. The CDR3 length is 15 residues. Germline CDR1 and CDR2: SEHNR and FQNEAQ (reference sequence).

Comments on this clone: The sequence runs out 3 residues before the end of the CDR3; the remainder is reconstructed from the germline J gene. This chain connects TRBV7-6 to TRBJ2-2, with D possibly being TRBD2 (5 bases). Germline CDR1 and CDR2: SGHVS and FNYEAQ. Trimming removed 1 base from V and 4 bases from J, with 16 bases in between. There are 17 residues in the CDR3. The CDR3 bases that were read are TGTGCCAGCAGCTTAGAGGCCTCGGGGTTGGGCACCGGGGAG. Protein product: CASSLEASGLGTGE. From start to end, the CDR3 is CASSLEASGLGTGELFF.

Comment on this clone: Read coverage stops 3 residues before the CDR3 terminus; the germline J gene supplies the remainder. V gene TRBV20-1 combines with J gene TRBJ1-5; a possible D gene is TRBD1 (6 bases). The V gene's germline CDR1 is DFQATT and CDR2 SNEGSKA (reference sequence). The ends were cut back, 5 bases at V and 4 bases at J, with 18 bases in the middle. This CDR3 contains 15 residues. The CDR3 DNA, read in part, is TGCAGTGCTCGAACAGGGTTAAGGGGAAATCAGCCC. It codes for CSARTGLRGNQP. The entire CDR3 protein is CSARTGLRGNQPQHF.

This clone was observed many times. The CDR3 DNA, read in part, is TGCAGTGCTATTTCTGGACAAACATTCTACGAG. It encodes CSAISGQTFYE. The whole CDR3 region reads CSAISGQTFYEQYF. The chain combines TRBV20-1 with TRBJ2-7; possibly TRBD1 for D (5 bases). The read terminates 3 residues ahead of where the CDR3 ends, so the germline J gene completes it. This CDR3 is built from 14 residues. V was cut by 4 bases and J by 3 bases, with 16 bases left in between. In germline, CDR1 is DFQATT, CDR2 SNEGSKA (reference sequence).

This clone was detected ten times or more. The read ends 3 residues shy of where the CDR3 ends; the end is completed using the germline J gene. The J gene is TRBJ1-2, the V gene TRBV30; D remains unclear. Per the germline V gene, CDR1 is GTSNPN and CDR2 is SVGIG (reference sequence). This CDR3 contains 12 residues. V was clipped by 1 base and J by 5 bases, with 8 bases between them. CDR3 in amino acids: CAWSDSYYGYTF. The CDR3 DNA, read in part, is TGTGCCTGGAGTGACAGTTATTATGGC. The whole variable domain, filled in from reference TRBV30 and TRBJ1-2, reads SQTIHQWPATLVQPVGSPLSLECTVEGTSNPNLYWYRQAAGRGLQLLFYSVGIGQISSEVPQNLSASRPQDRQFILSSKKLLLSDSGFYLCAWSDSYYGYTFGSGTRLTVV.

At least ten counts were recorded for this clone. The read ends 3 residues before the CDR3 terminus; that terminus is restored from the germline J gene. The chain is built from TRBV18 and TRBJ1-1; possible D gene TRBD1, 5 bases. The CDR3 covers 15 residues. V was cut by 3 bases and J by 3 bases, with 14 bases left in between. From germline, CDR1 is KGHSH and CDR2 LQKENI. The DNA read from the CDR3 is TGTGCCAGCTCACCCGCGGGGCTAAGGGACACTGAA. Protein sequence: CASSPAGLRDTE. The whole CDR3 is CASSPAGLRDTEAFF. Variable domain in full (rest from reference TRBV18 and TRBJ1-1): NAGVMQNPRHLVRRRGQEARLRCSPMKGHSHVYWYRQLPEEGLKFMVYLQKENIIDESGMPKERFSAEFPKEGPSILRIQQVVRGDSAAYFCASSPAGLRDTEAFFGQGTRLTVV.

This clone was recorded at least ten times. The CDR3 end lies 3 residues beyond the end of the read and is filled in from the germline J gene. The chain is built from TRBV2 and TRBJ2-1; 7 positions agree with TRBD1. V lost 3 bases to trimming and J lost 1 base; unmatched junction nucleotides: 6. The CDR3 extends over 16 amino acids. CDR1 and CDR2 (germline): SNHLY, FYNNEI. The sequenced CDR3 bases are TGTGCCAGCAGTGAGAGACAGGGATTTTCCTACAATGAG. It specifies CASSERQGFSYNE. The full CDR3 sequence reads CASSERQGFSYNEQFF.

Many counts were recorded for this clone. Incomplete CDR3 DNA: TGCAGTGCTGGAGGACTAGCGGGATCGGAAGATACG. It yields the protein CSAGGLAGSEDT. The whole CDR3 region reads CSAGGLAGSEDTQYF. This chain uses TRBV20-1 with TRBJ2-3, with 12 bases aligning to TRBD2. The sequenced fragment ends 3 residues before the CDR3 boundary, so the rest is inferred from the germline J gene. With V trimmed by 5 bases and J by 5 bases, 8 bases remained unmatched. The CDR3 covers 15 residues. Germline assignment: CDR1 DFQATT and CDR2 SNEGSKA (reference sequence).

This clone was picked up many times. Read data end 3 residues before the CDR3 end; the end is taken from the germline J gene. This chain links TRBV6-2 or TRBV6-3 with TRBJ2-7, with a possible D match to TRBD2 (5 bases). Trimming took off 5 bases at V and 2 bases at J, with 13 bases between the two ends. The CDR3 is 14 residues long. The germline V gene encodes CDR1 MNHEY and CDR2 SVGEGT. CDR3 DNA, as far as it was read: TGTGCCAGCAGTGCGGGTCTGTTTACCTACGAG. Its translation: CASSAGLFTYE. In full, the CDR3 reads CASSAGLFTYEQYF.

This clone occurred many times. The read comes to an end 3 residues before the CDR3 does, leaving the germline J gene to fill in the end. The chain is built from TRBV18 and TRBJ1-5; D gene ambiguous. V lost 3 bases to trimming and J lost 0 bases, with 6 bases between them. The CDR3 totals 14 residues. In germline, CDR1 is KGHSH, CDR2 LQKENI. The CDR3 loop is CASSPDYSNQPQHF. The sequenced part of the CDR3 DNA is TGTGCCAGCTCACCGGACTATAGCAATCAGCCC.

The sample holds many counts of this clone. The read ends 3 residues shy of where the CDR3 ends; the end is completed using the germline J gene. The chain carries TRBV18 and TRBJ1-1; D gene uncertain. V lost 3 bases and J lost 3, with 5 bases in between. The CDR3 is 12 amino acids. The germline V gene has CDR1 KGHSH and CDR2 LQKENI. The CDR3 is CASSPPYTEAFF. The CDR3 DNA, read in part, is TGTGCCAGCTCACCCCCGTACACTGAA.

Concerning this clone: The CDR3 extends 3 residues past the end of the read, so its final part is completed from the germline J gene. The V gene is TRBV7-8, the J gene TRBJ2-7, with 7 bases matching TRBD2. In germline, CDR1 is SGHVS, CDR2 FQNEAQ. V trimming: 5 bases; J trimming: 0 bases; junction bases outside the gene matches: 10. CDR3 size: 16 residues. The CDR3 DNA, read in part, is TGTGCCAGCAGCGGGGGGGTCCTAGCGAACTCCTACGAG. Its protein is CASSGGVLANSYE. The entire CDR3 sequence reads CASSGGVLANSYEQYF.

This clone was counted ten times or more. The read stops 3 residues short of the end of the CDR3; the missing end is completed from the germline J gene. This chain joins TRBV29-1 and TRBJ1-2, with TRBD1 as a possible D gene (5 bases). CDR3 length: 11 amino acids. V was trimmed by 6 bases and J by 7 bases, leaving 12 bases between them. Germline V CDR1 and CDR2: SQVTM, ANQGSEA. CDR3 sequence reads: CSVGGAGGYTF. The DNA read from the CDR3 is TGCAGCGTCGGCGGGGCCGGTGGC.

At least ten counts were recorded for this clone. Coverage ceases 3 residues before the CDR3 finishes, and the germline J gene fills in the end. The chain is built from TRBV2 and TRBJ1-4; TRBD1 agrees at 8 bases. The CDR3 is 14 residues long. Germline loops: CDR1 SNHLY, CDR2 FYNNEI. J lost 8 bases, V lost 5 bases, and 7 bases had no gene match. Incomplete CDR3 DNA: TGTGCCAGCAGTAAAGACAGGGGAGGGGAAAAA. It codes for CASSKDRGGEK. The CDR3 reads in full as CASSKDRGGEKLFF.

This clone was recorded at least ten times. The read ends 3 residues early relative to the CDR3; the germline J gene fills the gap. This chain links TRBV2 with TRBJ2-3, with 7 bases aligning to TRBD2. Germline V gene data show CDR1 as SNHLY and CDR2 as FYNNEI. The V gene end was trimmed by 3 bases and the J gene end by 4 bases; junction bases not matched to a gene: 1. This CDR3 spans 13 amino acids. The DNA read from the CDR3 is TGTGCCAGCAGTGAGGGGGGGGCAGATACG. It specifies CASSEGGADT. The CDR3 as a whole reads CASSEGGADTQYF.

This clone was seen repeatedly, ten times or more. Sequencing ends 3 residues short of the CDR3 end; the germline J gene provides the rest. This chain uses TRBV6-1 with TRBJ1-4; D unresolved. Trimming removed 0 bases at V and 5 bases at J, with 13 bases between. Per the germline V gene, CDR1 is MNHNS and CDR2 is SASEGT. This CDR3 has 16 residues. CDR3 amino acids: CASSEAGSVVNEKLFF. Partial CDR3 DNA: TGTGCCAGCAGTGAAGCCGGGTCAGTGGTGAATGAAAAA.

This clone showed up many times. The read gets to within 3 residues of the CDR3 end, and the germline J gene fills in the rest. The V and J genes are TRBV9 and TRBJ2-7; TRBD1 matches at 9 bases. This CDR3 is built from 13 residues. The germline V gene has CDR1 SGDLS and CDR2 YYNGEE. Losses at the gene ends were 3 bases for V and 5 bases for J; bases not matched to a gene: 3. The sequenced part of the CDR3 DNA is TGTGCCAGCAGCGCCGGACAGGGGAACGAG. Translating it yields CASSAGQGNE. The whole CDR3 sequence reads CASSAGQGNEQYF.

As to this clone: The read stops 3 residues short of the end of the CDR3; the missing end is completed from the germline J gene. This chain joins TRBV30 and TRBJ1-1; a weak D match, TRBD1 (5 bases). V was cut by 1 base and J by 1 base, with 10 bases left in between. CDR3 length: 14 amino acids. The V gene's germline CDR1 is GTSNPN and CDR2 SVGIG (reference sequence). The sequenced part of the CDR3 DNA is TGTGCCTGGAGTGCATTAACAGGGAACACTGAA. Translation: CAWSALTGNTE. The whole CDR3 sequence is CAWSALTGNTEAFF.

This clone has only a few counts. The read gets to within 3 residues of the CDR3 end, and the germline J gene fills in the rest. The chain employs TRBV30 and TRBJ1-1; weak D call: TRBD1 (6 bases). The length of the CDR3 is 15 residues. The V end was cut by 3 bases, the J end by 1 base, with 15 bases between. Germline V gives CDR1 GTSNPN, CDR2 SVGIG (reference sequence). CDR3 bases read: TGTGCCTGGAGGGTCCCGGGAGGGGGGAACACTGAA. Protein product: CAWRVPGGGNTE. The whole CDR3 sequence is CAWRVPGGGNTEAFF.

This clone appeared a few times. The CDR3 end lies 3 residues beyond the end of the read and is filled in from the germline J gene. V gene TRBV7-3 combines with J gene TRBJ2-2, with D unclear. The CDR3 covers 13 residues. Germline values: CDR1 SGHTA, CDR2 FQGTGA. The V and J ends lost 5 bases and 2 bases respectively, with 6 bases between them. This chain's CDR3 is CASSPDNTGELFF. The part of the CDR3 DNA that was read is TGTGCCAGCAGCCCAGATAACACCGGGGAG.

Ten or more counts support this clone. Coverage ceases 3 residues before the CDR3 finishes, and the germline J gene fills in the end. The V gene is TRBV29-1, the J gene TRBJ2-1; 9 bases agree with TRBD2. From germline, CDR1 is SQVTM and CDR2 ANQGSEA. V gave up 4 bases and J gave up 9 bases; unmatched junction bases: 10. CDR3 size: 14 residues. Partial CDR3 DNA: TGCAGCGTTGGGGCTAGCGGGGCCGTAGGTGAG. As protein: CSVGASGAVGE. The whole CDR3 sequence reads CSVGASGAVGEQFF.